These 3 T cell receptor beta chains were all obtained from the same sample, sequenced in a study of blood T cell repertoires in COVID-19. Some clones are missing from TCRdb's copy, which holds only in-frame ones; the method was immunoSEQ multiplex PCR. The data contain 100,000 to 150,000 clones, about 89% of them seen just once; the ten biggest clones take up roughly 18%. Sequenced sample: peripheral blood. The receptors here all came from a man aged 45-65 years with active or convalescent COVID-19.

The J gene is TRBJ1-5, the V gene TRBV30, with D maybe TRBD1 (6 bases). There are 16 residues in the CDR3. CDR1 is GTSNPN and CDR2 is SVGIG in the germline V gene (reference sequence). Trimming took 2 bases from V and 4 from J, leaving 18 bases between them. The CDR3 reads CAWSPKAGTLNQPQHF. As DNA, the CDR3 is TGTGCCTGGAGTCCGAAGGCCGGGACACTAAATCAGCCCCAGCATTTT.

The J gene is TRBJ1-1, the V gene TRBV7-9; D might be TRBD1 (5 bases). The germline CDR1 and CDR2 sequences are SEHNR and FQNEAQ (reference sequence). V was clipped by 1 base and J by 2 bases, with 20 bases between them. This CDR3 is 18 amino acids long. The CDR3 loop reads CASSLEEGSAPINTEAFF. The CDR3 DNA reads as TGTGCCAGCAGCTTAGAGGAGGGGAGTGCGCCCATAAACACTGAAGCTTTCTTT.

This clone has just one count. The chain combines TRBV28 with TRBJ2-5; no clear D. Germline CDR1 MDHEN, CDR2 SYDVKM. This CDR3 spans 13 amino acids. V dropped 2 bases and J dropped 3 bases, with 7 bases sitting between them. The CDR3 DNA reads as TGTGCCAGCAGTTTAGTCAGCGAAGAGACCCAGTACTTC. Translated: CASSLVSEETQYF. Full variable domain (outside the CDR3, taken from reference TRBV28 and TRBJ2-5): DVKVTQSSRYLVKRTGEKVFLECVQDMDHENMFWYRQDPGLGLRLIYFSYDVKMKEKGDIPEGYSVSREKKERFSLILESASTNQTSMYLCASSLVSEETQYFGPGTRLLVL.